The 28 T cell receptor beta chains listed next were all sequenced from one sample in a study of shared clonotypes between healthy human individuals. The protocol was immunoSEQ multiplex PCR, while the TCRdb copy is restricted to in-frame clones and leaves out a portion. Of about 710,000 clones listed, around 70% were seen once; the top ten hold 1.8%. The sequencing input was memory CD4+ T cells sorted from blood. Subset of the sample: CD45RA-negative fraction. The source is a woman in her twenties or thirties in good health.

The chain uses TRBV5-6 and TRBJ1-3; D ambiguous. Trimming left V 4 bases short and J 4 bases short, with 18 bases between. The CDR3 totals 16 residues. CDR1 is SGHDT and CDR2 is YYEEEE in the germline V gene. CDR3 sequence reads: CASSPLQALGGNTIYF. CDR3 DNA sequence: TGTGCCAGCAGCCCCCTTCAGGCGTTGGGAGGAAACACCATATATTTT. The complete variable domain, with remaining parts taken from reference TRBV5-6 and TRBJ1-3, reads DAGVTQSPTHLIKTRGQQVTLRCSPKSGHDTVSWYQQALGQGPQFIFQYYEEEERQRGNFPDRFSGHQFPNYSSELNVNALLLGDSALYLCASSPLQALGGNTIYFGEGSWLTVV.

The chain joins TRBV5-1 to TRBJ2-3; D perhaps matches TRBD2 (6 bases). The CDR3 length is 16 residues. Looked up from germline, CDR1 is SGHRS and CDR2 is YFSETQ. Trimming cost V 1 base and J 0 bases, with 12 bases left between them. The CDR3 region has the DNA TGCGCCAGCAGCTTGATGGGGGACTCTAGCACAGATACGCAGTATTTT. Protein product: CASSLMGDSSTDTQYF.

J is TRBJ2-7 and V is TRBV5-1, with a possible D match to TRBD1 (6 bases). The germline CDR1 and CDR2 sequences are SGHRS and YFSETQ. The germline V and J ends were trimmed by 5 bases and 4 bases, with 10 bases remaining between them. This CDR3 is 12 amino acids long. The CDR3 bases are TGCGCCAGCAGTTGGGACAATTACGAGCAGTACTTC. As protein: CASSWDNYEQYF.

This clone was detected only once. The CDR3 DNA reads TGTGCCAGCAGTGAGGGACTAGCGGTCGAGCAGTACTTC. This gives the protein CASSEGLAVEQYF. The gene calls are TRBV6-1 and TRBJ2-7; 11 nucleotides line up with TRBD2. Per the germline V gene, CDR1 is MNHNS and CDR2 is SASEGT. The CDR3 has 13 amino acids. With 3 bases clipped from V and 6 bases from J, the junction kept 1 base outside the gene matches.

V usage is TRBV11-2 and J usage is TRBJ1-5; the match to TRBD1 covers 7 bases. Germline loops: CDR1 SGHAT, CDR2 FQNNGV. This CDR3 has 14 amino acids. Germline trimming cut 2 bases from V and 2 bases from J; bases unmatched to any gene: 0. CDR3 in DNA: TGTGCCAGCAGCTTAACAGGGGGCAATCAGCCCCAGCATTTT. This gives the protein CASSLTGGNQPQHF.

The rearrangement links TRBV5-2 to TRBJ1-2; the table's D call, TRBD1, was not checked against the DNA. TRBV5-2 is termed a pseudogene. This CDR3 comprises 15 residues. The CDR3 is CASSHAGQGDYGYTF. For the CDR3, the DNA is TGCGCCAGCAGCCACGCCGGACAGGGGGACTATGGCTACACCTTC.

The rearrangement joins TRBV9 to TRBJ2-7; 10 nucleotides line up with TRBD1. With V trimmed by 4 bases and J by 5 bases, 6 bases remained unmatched. This CDR3 region has 14 residues. In germline, CDR1 is SGDLS, CDR2 YYNGEE. The CDR3 sequence: CASSSRDRGHEQYF. CDR3 sequence (DNA): TGTGCCAGCAGCTCCCGGGACAGGGGCCACGAGCAGTACTTC.

The CDR3 is CASSSKTDPNTEAFF. CDR3 nucleotides: TGTGCCAGCAGCTCTAAGACGGATCCGAACACTGAAGCTTTCTTT. This chain connects TRBV11-2 to TRBJ1-1; no reliable D call. Germline V CDR1 and CDR2: SGHAT, FQNNGV. V lost 4 bases and J lost 1, with 13 bases in between. This CDR3 comprises 15 residues. Looking up the rest from reference TRBV11-2 and TRBJ1-1 gives the full variable domain: EAGVAQSPRYKIIEKRQSVAFWCNPISGHATLYWYQQILGQGPKLLIQFQNNGVVDDSQLPKDRFSAERLKGVDSTLKIQPAKLEDSAVYLCASSSKTDPNTEAFFGQGTRLTVV.

The chain links TRBV11-3 to TRBJ2-5; D ambiguous. The germline V gene encodes CDR1 SGHNT and CDR2 YENEEA. The CDR3 has 12 residues. Trimming removed 4 bases from V and 5 bases from J, with 8 bases in between. The CDR3: CASSYLGETQYF. The CDR3 DNA sequence: TGTGCCAGCAGCTATCTTGGGGAGACCCAGTACTTC.

The sample holds a few counts of this clone. Other DNA sequences in the same sample also yield this CDR3. The chain joins TRBV11-2 to TRBJ1-3; D ambiguous. In germline, CDR1 is SGHAT, CDR2 FQNNGV. Trimming left V 1 base short and J 1 base short, with 8 bases between. The CDR3 spans 15 residues. CDR3 coding DNA: TGTGCCAGCAGCTTAGTGCCTGGGTCTGGAAACACCATATATTTT. It translates to CASSLVPGSGNTIYF.

The J gene is TRBJ2-1, the V gene TRBV5-1; 11 bases line up with TRBD2. CDR3 size: 15 residues. Germline trimming cut 4 bases from V and 15 bases from J; bases unmatched to any gene: 15. Germline-derived CDR1 and CDR2 are SGHRS and YFSETQ. The CDR3 protein is CASSPGGLAEVEGFF. CDR3 bases: TGCGCCAGCAGCCCGGGGGGACTAGCGGAGGTAGAGGGGTTCTTC.

This clone was found once. The chain is built from TRBV5-1 and TRBJ2-1; TRBD2 agrees at 10 bases. The CDR3 is made up of 15 amino acids. The germline gives CDR1 SGHRS, CDR2 YFSETQ. V was pared by 5 bases and J by 7 bases, with 9 bases of the junction left unmatched. The CDR3 is CASRSGTSEVNEQFF. DNA of the CDR3: TGCGCCAGCAGATCCGGGACTAGCGAAGTAAATGAGCAGTTCTTC.

This chain uses TRBV7-9 with TRBJ1-5; no definite D call. Trimming cost V 10 bases and J 3 bases, with 19 bases left between them. This CDR3 comprises 15 residues. The V gene's germline CDR1 is SEHNR and CDR2 FQNEAQ (reference sequence). CDR3 region: CATSAENSPNQPQHF. The CDR3 DNA reads TGTGCCACCTCGGCCGAGAACAGCCCCAATCAGCCCCAGCATTTT.

The V gene is TRBV18, the J gene TRBJ2-1; 9 positions match TRBD2. Looked up from germline, CDR1 is KGHSH and CDR2 is LQKENI. The CDR3 extends over 19 amino acids. Trimming at V came to 2 bases and at J to 2 bases, leaving 13 bases not matched to a gene. CDR3 residues: CASSPFGSGGIGAYNEQFF. The DNA of the CDR3 is TGTGCCAGCTCACCATTTGGTAGCGGGGGAATTGGGGCCTACAATGAGCAGTTCTTC.

The J gene is TRBJ2-2, the V gene TRBV9; perhaps TRBD2 as D (6 bases). V shed 4 bases and J shed 7 bases, with 14 bases lying between them. The CDR3 is 14 amino acids. Germline CDR1 SGDLS, CDR2 YYNGEE. The chain's CDR3 is CASSLPQEGGELFF. CDR3 coding DNA: TGTGCCAGCAGCCTCCCCCAGGAGGGCGGGGAGCTGTTTTTT.

The chain is built from TRBV7-6 and TRBJ2-3, with 9 bases lining up with TRBD2. The CDR3 is made up of 17 amino acids. Germline V gene sequence: CDR1 SGHVS, CDR2 FNYEAQ. Trimming at V came to 5 bases and at J to 0 bases, leaving 9 bases not matched to a gene. CDR3 bases: TGTGCCAGCAGCCCACGACTAGGACTAGCGAGCACAGATACGCAGTATTTT. Protein product: CASSPRLGLASTDTQYF.

V and J are TRBV11-2 and TRBJ2-5, with a tentative D call TRBD1 (6 bases). The CDR3 consists of 13 residues. V was cut by 3 bases and J by 2 bases, with 7 bases left in between. Germline V CDR1 and CDR2: SGHAT, FQNNGV. CDR3 nucleotides: TGTGCCAGCAGCTTCGGGACACAAGAGACCCAGTACTTC. Its translation: CASSFGTQETQYF.

In DNA form, the CDR3 reads TGCAGCGCCGTGGACGGACGGGGAGCTTTCTTT. This codes for CSAVDGRGAFF. The genes are TRBV29-1 and TRBJ1-1; D not certain. Germline V gene lookup returns CDR1 SQVTM and CDR2 ANQGSEA. V gave up 7 bases and J gave up 10 bases, with 16 bases separating them. The CDR3 consists of 11 residues.

The J gene is TRBJ2-5, the V gene TRBV6-1, with TRBD2 as a possible D gene (6 bases). Germline V gene data show CDR1 as MNHNS and CDR2 as SASEGT. This CDR3 has 15 amino acids. V lost 7 bases, J lost 0 bases, and 15 bases lay in between. In DNA form, the CDR3 reads TGTGCCAGCACAGGGACTCGAAAGTACCAAGAGACCCAGTACTTC. It yields the protein CASTGTRKYQETQYF.

The V gene is TRBV4-2, the J gene TRBJ1-3; possibly TRBD1 for D (6 bases). The CDR3 has 15 amino acids. Germline V lookup: CDR1 LGHNA, CDR2 YNFKEQ. V lost 4 bases and J 6 bases, leaving 16 bases between the germline ends. CDR3 bases: TGTGCCAGCAGCCGAGACTCGACAGGACAAAACACCATATATTTT. It yields the protein CASSRDSTGQNTIYF.

The chain joins TRBV6-5 to TRBJ1-4; 7 bases align to TRBD1. J was trimmed by 3 bases and V by 5 bases; bases with no gene match: 6. The CDR3 runs 15 residues. Germline V gene sequence: CDR1 MNHEY, CDR2 SVGAGI. The CDR3 region is CASSNRGFSNEKLFF. The CDR3 coding sequence is TGTGCCAGCAGTAACAGGGGTTTTTCTAATGAAAAACTGTTTTTT.

The chain recombines TRBV25-1 with TRBJ2-1; D remains unclear. V lost 5 bases and J 9 bases, leaving 8 bases between the germline ends. Germline-derived CDR1 and CDR2 are MGHDK and SYGVNS. This CDR3 contains 11 residues. Written as DNA, the CDR3 is TGTGCCAGCAGTACGTACGGTGAGCAGTTCTTC. Amino acid sequence: CASSTYGEQFF. The full variable domain, in which reference TRBV25-1 and TRBJ2-1 provide the parts outside the CDR3, is EADIYQTPRYLVIGTGKKITLECSQTMGHDKMYWYQQDPGMELHLIHYSYGVNSTEKGDLSSESTVSRIRTEHFPLTLESARPSHTSQYLCASSTYGEQFFGPGTRLTVL.

This rearrangement joins TRBV19 to TRBJ2-2; no firm D call. The length of the CDR3 is 12 residues. Trimming left V 5 bases short and J 4 bases short, with 5 bases between. Germline-derived CDR1 and CDR2 are LNHDA and SQIVND (reference sequence). In DNA form, the CDR3 reads TGTGCCAGTAGTCTGTCCACCGGGGAGCTGTTTTTT. Protein: CASSLSTGELFF. Full variable domain (outside the CDR3, taken from reference TRBV19 and TRBJ2-2): DGGITQSPKYLFRKEGQNVTLSCEQNLNHDAMYWYRQDPGQGLRLIYYSQIVNDFQKGDIAEGYSVSREKKESFPLTVTSAQKNPTAFYLCASSLSTGELFFGEGSRLTVL.

This clone was counted a single time. The chain uses TRBV18 and TRBJ1-1; TRBD1 aligns across 9 bases. Germline CDR1 is KGHSH and CDR2 is LQKENI. The CDR3 has 15 residues. V was pared by 5 bases and J by 4 bases, with 8 bases of the junction left unmatched. The CDR3 sequence is CASSTGQGMTTEAFF. CDR3 nucleotides: TGTGCCAGCTCAACCGGACAGGGGATGACCACTGAAGCTTTCTTT.

The chain has TRBV2 and TRBJ2-1; D call uncertain. The CDR3 covers 11 residues. The V and J ends lost 3 bases and 10 bases respectively, with 7 bases between them. Per germline, CDR1 SNHLY and CDR2 FYNNEI. The CDR3 loop reads CASSEKGEQFF. The DNA of the CDR3 is TGTGCCAGCAGTGAGAAAGGCGAGCAGTTCTTC.

This rearrangement joins TRBV5-1 to TRBJ1-1; the D gene is possibly TRBD1 (5 bases). V shed 0 bases and J shed 4 bases, with 10 bases lying between them. Germline assignment: CDR1 SGHRS and CDR2 YFSETQ. The CDR3 spans 14 residues. Here the CDR3 DNA reads TGCGCCAGCAGCTTGGAGCGGGGGATCACTGAAGCTTTCTTT. It specifies CASSLERGITEAFF.

Turning to this clone: A much bigger clone sits one base away, suggesting this may be a read error. The rearrangement links TRBV2 to TRBJ2-6; no clear D gene. V was trimmed by 3 bases and J by 0 bases, leaving 3 bases between them. Germline CDR1 is SNHLY and CDR2 is FYNNEI. This CDR3 region has 14 residues. The CDR3 here is CASSDSSGANVLTF. As DNA, the CDR3 is TGTGCCAGCAGTGACAGCTCTGGGGCCAACGTCCTGACTTTC.

The chain combines TRBV28 with TRBJ1-2; D remains unclear. Germline V lookup: CDR1 MDHEN, CDR2 SYDVKM. Trimming stripped 3 bases from V and 8 bases from J, with 7 bases between. The CDR3 has 11 amino acids. The CDR3 sequence is CASSFLAGYTF. In DNA form, the CDR3 reads TGTGCCAGCAGTTTTCTTGCGGGCTACACCTTC.